This entry lists 9 T cell receptor beta chains sequenced from one sample in a study of control samples from healthy donors and cancer patients (dated by TCRdb to the early 2020s). Libraries were built with the immunoSEQ multiplex PCR assay. The immuneACCESS repertoire file appears here via TCRdb, limited to in-frame rearrangements. These files lack a portion of the clones; in checked studies, under half of the deficit traces to unresolved V genes, and the cause of the others is not known. The table held for this sample gives about 190,000 clones. Approximately 2.2% of the sample goes to the ten largest clones. Sequences were obtained from blood. The receptors derive from a young woman in good health.

V is TRBV6-5 and J is TRBJ1-5, with 9 nucleotides matching TRBD1. Germline V CDR1 and CDR2: MNHEY, SVGAGI. The junction had 3 bases not matched to a gene; V was cut back by 5 bases and J by 1 base. The CDR3 loop spans 15 amino acids. The CDR3 region is CASSIDRGSNQPQHF. CDR3 nucleotide sequence: TGTGCCAGCAGTATCGACAGGGGGAGCAATCAGCCCCAGCATTTT.

The rearrangement joins TRBV2 to TRBJ2-7, with 7 bases aligning to TRBD1. Per the germline V gene, CDR1 is SNHLY and CDR2 is FYNNEI. This CDR3 contains 14 residues. V lost 8 bases, J lost 2 bases, and 9 bases stayed unmatched. The CDR3 DNA reads TGTGCCAGCCAGGACGAACAGGGGCCCTACGAGCAGTACTTC. It yields the protein CASQDEQGPYEQYF.

This sequence joins TRBV6-9 and TRBJ2-7; a weak D match, TRBD1 (6 bases). The CDR3 runs 14 residues. Trimming removed 6 bases from V and 4 bases from J, with 16 bases in between. Germline CDR1 reads MNHGY; CDR2 reads SVAAGI. CDR3 loop: CASSYGTYVYEQYF. In nucleotides, the CDR3 is TGTGCCAGCAGCTACGGGACATACGTATACGAGCAGTACTTC.

This chain links TRBV18 with TRBJ1-2; perhaps TRBD1 as D (5 bases). The CDR3 has 14 amino acids. Trimming left V 0 bases short and J 13 bases short, with 18 bases between. Germline V gene data show CDR1 as KGHSH and CDR2 as LQKENI. The CDR3 sequence: CASSPPGASTGPTF. The CDR3 nucleotides are TGTGCCAGCTCACCACCAGGGGCTAGTACGGGTCCCACCTTC.

The chain couples TRBV27 to TRBJ1-6; weak D call: TRBD1 (5 bases). The CDR3 spans 19 residues. CDR1 is MNHEY, CDR2 SMNVEV, per germline (reference sequence). Trimming removed 2 bases at V and 0 bases at J, with 17 bases between. CDR3 region: CASSLRSGRGSSYNSPLHF. CDR3 nucleotides: TGTGCCAGCAGTTTAAGGTCGGGGCGGGGAAGCTCCTATAATTCACCCCTCCACTTT.

The rearrangement uses TRBV7-2 and TRBJ1-6; TRBD1 aligns across 7 bases. The CDR3 totals 17 residues. The V and J ends lost 1 base and 4 bases, in that order; junction bases with no gene match: 7. The germline CDR1 and CDR2 sequences are SGHTA and FQGNSA. The CDR3 is CASSLGSGTVYNSPLHF. The CDR3 nucleotides read TGTGCCAGCAGCTTAGGATCAGGGACAGTTTATAATTCACCCCTCCACTTT.

V gene TRBV7-3 combines with J gene TRBJ2-3; TRBD2 matches 8 bases. The CDR3 has 15 residues. The V and J ends lost 5 bases and 5 bases, in that order; junction bases with no gene match: 9. Germline CDR1 SGHTA, CDR2 FQGTGA. CDR3 sequence: CASSRAAGAGDTQYF. The CDR3 bases are TGTGCCAGCAGCCGGGCAGCGGGGGCTGGAGATACGCAGTATTTT.

The chain combines TRBV24-1 with TRBJ2-7, with 7 nucleotides matching TRBD1. CDR1 KGHDR and CDR2 SFDVKD come from the germline V gene. This CDR3 spans 14 amino acids. J was trimmed by 2 bases and V by 9 bases; bases with no gene match: 9. CDR3 in DNA: TGTGCCACCGGCGCCCGGGACAGACCCTACGAGCAGTACTTC. It is translated as CATGARDRPYEQYF.

The rearrangement links TRBV12-3 or TRBV12-4 to TRBJ1-5; D is undetermined. The V end was cut by 7 bases, the J end by 3 bases, with 7 bases between. The CDR3 extends over 12 amino acids. The CDR3 loop reads CASNTNNQPQHF. In DNA form, the CDR3 reads TGTGCCAGCAACACTAACAATCAGCCCCAGCATTTT.